This T cell receptor (beta chain) was documented in a study of CD8 T cells in ankylosing spondylitis. Study-level findings and limits: There were earlier reports of some motif variants in reactive arthritis synovial fluid and blood. There was a TCR beta motif, made of eight highly homologous variants, that appeared characteristic of ankylosing spondylitis blood. Researchers report that disease-linked clones proved CD8+ and relatively rare in peripheral blood. Significantly higher representation of disease-linked clones was reported for matched ankylosing spondylitis synovial fluid.

Library preparation for TCR beta used quantitative 5'-RACE with molecular barcodes. A single record per CDR3 protein comes from TCRdb applying MiXCR to the 5' RACE reads. Among some 700,000 distinct CDR3 sequences, around 19% were seen once, and the ten largest hold 15% to 20%. This CDR3 is built from 16 residues. Germline V lookup: CDR1 MDHEN, CDR2 SYDVKM. The ends lost 5 bases at V and 1 base at J; junction bases unmatched: 7. On this clonotype itself: Its antigen remains unknown.

The specimen sequenced was blood, either unsorted or a sorted T cell fraction (not recorded which). The receptor comes from a male donor with ankylosing spondylitis. The chain couples TRBV28 to TRBJ2-1; 8 nucleotides align to TRBD1. The CDR3 nucleotides are TGTGCCAGCAGTATGCAGGGGGCTGGTTCCTACAATGAGCAGTTCTTC. Translated, it gives CASSMQGAGSYNEQFF. The variable domain in full, completed from reference TRBV28 and TRBJ2-1, reads DVKVTQSSRYLVKRTGEKVFLECVQDMDHENMFWYRQDPGLGLRLIYFSYDVKMKEKGDIPEGYSVSREKKERFSLILESASTNQTSMYLCASSMQGAGSYNEQFFGPGTRLTVL.